This is a list of T cell receptor beta chains from one sample in a study of T cell responses to AZD1222 COVID-19 vaccine. Using immunoSEQ multiplex PCR, the repertoire was profiled, and TCRdb retains in-frame clones only, with some absent. The sample contains approximately 120,000 clones, approximately 86% of which appear only once. Sample: peripheral blood, taken on day 0 of MenACWY control vaccination. The receptors originated from an adult in good health. CDR3s include the opening cysteine and the closing phenylalanine or tryptophan. D genes are given only for firm matches.

d_call cdr3_length j_call v_call cdr3_aa
TRBD1 15 TRBJ2-3 TRBV4-1 CASSRGQGRTDTQYF
. 14 TRBJ2-7 TRBV5-6 CASSLAGRSYEQYF
. 10 TRBJ1-2 TRBV7-9 CASTVFGYTF
. 14 TRBJ2-7 TRBV3-1/TRBV3-2 CASSPTDGRYEQYF
TRBD1 14 TRBJ1-5 TRBV2 CASGQGSEDQPQHF
. 9 TRBJ2-7 TRBV20-1 CSECYEQYF
. 17 TRBJ2-2 TRBV7-3 CASSPLWGRTNTGELFF
. 17 TRBJ1-4 TRBV9 CASSVGSTGTSNEKLFF
. 13 TRBJ2-7 TRBV27 CASSFSSGWEQYF
. 17 TRBJ2-6 TRBV14 CASRTLERGSGANVLTF
. 14 TRBJ2-7 TRBV6-2/TRBV6-3 CASSYGQGSAEQYF
TRBD2 14 TRBJ2-2 TRBV9 CASSPRGGAGELFF
. 15 TRBJ2-7 TRBV5-6 CASSSRWGSGYEQYF
TRBD1 16 TRBJ1-2 TRBV10-3 CAISESIGTGGDGYTF
. 15 TRBJ1-5 TRBV6-5 CASRAGTFSNQPQHF
. 14 TRBJ1-1 TRBV6-4 CASSRHAVGTEAFF
. 13 TRBJ1-5 TRBV5-5 CASSLAGDQPQHF
TRBD2 13 TRBJ2-2 TRBV29-1 CSVGTSRTGELFF
. 17 TRBJ2-1 TRBV7-8 CASSLRGTASSYNEQFF
TRBD2 17 TRBJ2-1 TRBV11-2 CASSSPGTSGSGYEQFF
TRBD2 16 TRBJ2-3 TRBV28 CASSLRTSGGADTQYF